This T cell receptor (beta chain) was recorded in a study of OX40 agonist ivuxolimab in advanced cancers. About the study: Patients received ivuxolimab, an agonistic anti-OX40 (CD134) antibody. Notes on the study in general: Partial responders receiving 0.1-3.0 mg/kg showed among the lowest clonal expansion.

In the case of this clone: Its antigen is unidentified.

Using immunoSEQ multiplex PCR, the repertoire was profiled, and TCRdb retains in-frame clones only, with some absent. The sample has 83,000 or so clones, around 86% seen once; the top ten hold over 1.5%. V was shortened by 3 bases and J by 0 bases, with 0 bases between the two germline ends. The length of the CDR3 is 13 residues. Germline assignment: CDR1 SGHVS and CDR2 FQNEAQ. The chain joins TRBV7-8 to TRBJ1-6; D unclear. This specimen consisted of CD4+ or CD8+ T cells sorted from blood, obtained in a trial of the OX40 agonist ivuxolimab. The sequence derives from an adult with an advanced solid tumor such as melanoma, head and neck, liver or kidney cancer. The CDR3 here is CASSFSYNSPLHF. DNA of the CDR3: TGTGCCAGCAGCTTCTCCTATAATTCACCCCTCCACTTT.